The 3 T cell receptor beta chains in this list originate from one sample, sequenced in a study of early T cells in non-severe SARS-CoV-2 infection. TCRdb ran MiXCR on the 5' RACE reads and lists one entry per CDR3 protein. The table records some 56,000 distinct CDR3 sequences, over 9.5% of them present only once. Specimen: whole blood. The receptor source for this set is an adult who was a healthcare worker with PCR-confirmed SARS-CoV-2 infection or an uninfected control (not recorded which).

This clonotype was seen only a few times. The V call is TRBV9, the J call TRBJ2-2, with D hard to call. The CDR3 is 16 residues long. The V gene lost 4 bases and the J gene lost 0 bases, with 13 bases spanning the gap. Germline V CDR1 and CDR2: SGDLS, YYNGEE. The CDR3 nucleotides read TGTGCCAGCAGCACCACATTTACCTCGAACACCGGGGAGCTGTTTTTT. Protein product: CASSTTFTSNTGELFF.

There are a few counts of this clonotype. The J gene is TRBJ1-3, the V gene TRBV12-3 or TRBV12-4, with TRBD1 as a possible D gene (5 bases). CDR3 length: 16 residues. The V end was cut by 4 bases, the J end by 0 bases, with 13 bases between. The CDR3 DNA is TGTGCCAGCAGTTCCGTCCAGGGTTTCTCTGGAAACACCATATATTTT. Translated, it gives CASSSVQGFSGNTIYF.

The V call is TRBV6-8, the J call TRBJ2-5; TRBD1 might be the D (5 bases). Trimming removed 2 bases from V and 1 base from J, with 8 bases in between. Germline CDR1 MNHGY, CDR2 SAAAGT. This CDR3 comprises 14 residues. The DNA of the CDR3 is TGTGCCAGCAGTTACCACGACAGCCAAGAGACCCAGTACTTC. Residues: CASSYHDSQETQYF.